The clone carrying this T cell receptor (beta chain) was counted between two and nine times. Its matching antigen is unknown. These data originate in a study of cytomegalovirus exposure and HLA in healthy donors. Background on the study: Of the donors genotyped, several hundred in all, about 76% fell in the Caucasian-associated ancestry cluster.

The ends were cut back, 4 bases at V and 0 bases at J, with 17 bases in the middle. Germline values: CDR1 SGHDT, CDR2 YYEEEE. The CDR3 is 16 amino acids. Whole-study findings and limits: It was confirmed in vitro that a few of the CMV-associated chains were specific for CMV antigens. The authors later found TCR association rates varying by HLA locus, with DRB1 most and HLA-C fewest.

The PCR was carried out with 60 Vbeta primers and 13 Jbeta primers. This table comes from immunoSEQ multiplex PCR, and its TCRdb copy is limited to in-frame clones, with some not included. The sample shows roughly 120,000 clones, around 78% of them seen only once. The chain joins TRBV5-6 to TRBJ2-7; D possibly corresponds to TRBD1 (7 bases). The TCR sequence derives from a man aged 60 to 69 in good health and CMV-seropositive. The sequenced material came from PBMCs. CDR3 region: CASSPVGQGGSYEQYF. CDR3 DNA: TGTGCCAGCAGCCCAGTGGGGCAGGGGGGCTCCTACGAGCAGTACTTC.